Following are 14 T cell receptor beta chains from one sample sequenced in a study of beta chain features in type 1 diabetes. Study-level findings and limits: The study found moderately but significantly shorter TCRB CDR3s in all four CD4+ subsets of Type 1 diabetes patients.

These receptors' antigens are unknown. Expressed TCRB transcripts were sequenced, since all the RNA that had been isolated was reverse transcribed. Assay: immunoSEQ multiplex PCR; the TCRdb copy retains only in-frame clones and omits some. The profile shows 400,000 or so clones, roughly a tenth of them singletons. Material for sequencing was central memory CD4+ T cells from blood. These receptors came from a man aged 25-40 years with type 1 diabetes.

At least ten counts were recorded for this clone. V usage is TRBV6-1 and J usage is TRBJ2-3, with 7 bases aligning to TRBD1. The CDR3 consists of 13 residues. V dropped 6 bases and J dropped 4; count of bases not matched to a gene: 4. CDR1 and CDR2 from the germline V gene are MNHNS and SASEGT. The CDR3 sequence: CASSDRDADTQYF. CDR3 coding DNA: TGTGCCAGCAGCGACAGGGACGCAGATACGCAGTATTTT.

This clone has ten or more counts. The rearrangement links TRBV29-1 to TRBJ2-4; maybe TRBD2 (5 bases). The CDR3 has 16 residues. The V end lost 4 bases, the J end lost 0 bases, and 16 bases lay between the germline ends. CDR1 is SQVTM and CDR2 is ANQGSEA in the germline V gene. Here the CDR3 reads CSVVRSGREAKNIQYF. The CDR3 DNA is TGCAGCGTTGTCCGATCGGGAAGGGAAGCCAAAAACATTCAGTACTTC.

This clone was detected only a few times. The rearrangement uses TRBV6-5 and TRBJ1-5; TRBD1 agrees at 7 bases. Germline CDR1 MNHEY, CDR2 SVGAGI. The CDR3 length is 14 residues. V dropped 2 bases and J dropped 7; count of bases not matched to a gene: 5. CDR3 protein: CASSYEQGRQPQHF. CDR3 coding DNA: TGTGCCAGCAGTTACGAACAGGGGCGGCAGCCCCAGCATTTT.

V gene TRBV14 combines with J gene TRBJ2-1, with 8 bases identical to TRBD1. This CDR3 has 17 amino acids. The germline gives CDR1 SGHDN, CDR2 FVKESK. After removal of 3 bases from V and 7 bases from J, the junction contained 14 bases not matched to a gene. The CDR3 nucleotides are TGTGCCAGCAGCCACCAATTTGGACAGGGAATCCAAAATGAGCAGTTCTTC. Translated, it gives CASSHQFGQGIQNEQFF.

The chain employs TRBV30 and TRBJ1-5; a weak D match, TRBD1 (5 bases). V lost 1 base, J lost 7 bases, and 11 bases lay in between. The CDR3 loop spans 13 amino acids. Germline V gene data show CDR1 as GTSNPN and CDR2 as SVGIG (reference sequence). In DNA, the CDR3 is TGTGCCTGGAGTGAGGACACCTCACAGCCCCAGCATTTT. Amino acid sequence: CAWSEDTSQPQHF.

Many counts were recorded for this clone. The chain links TRBV19 to TRBJ2-5, with D tentatively TRBD1 (6 bases). The CDR3 is 13 amino acids. CDR1 is LNHDA, CDR2 SQIVND, per germline (reference sequence). V was pared by 7 bases and J by 3 bases, with 12 bases between. CDR3 DNA: TGTGCCAGTATCTCATCAGGGGAAGAGACCCAGTACTTC. Translation gives CASISSGEETQYF.

This clone was found many times. Other DNA sequences in this sample translate to the same CDR3. The chain has TRBV2 and TRBJ2-3; 8 positions agree with TRBD1. CDR1 is SNHLY, CDR2 FYNNEI, per germline. The ends lost 6 bases at V and 5 bases at J; junction bases unmatched: 4. The CDR3 runs 13 residues. The CDR3 sequence is CASSGQGVDTQYF. As DNA, the CDR3 is TGTGCCAGCAGCGGACAGGGCGTAGATACGCAGTATTTT.

This clone was picked up a small number of times. The chain is built from TRBV5-1 and TRBJ1-2; a weak D match, TRBD1 (6 bases). The CDR3 is made up of 16 amino acids. CDR1 and CDR2 from the germline V gene are SGHRS and YFSETQ. V lost 5 bases and J lost 4, with 21 bases in between. CDR3 nucleotides: TGCGCCAGCAGAAAATTATCCCCAGGGGTTGGCTATGGCTACACCTTC. Its protein is CASRKLSPGVGYGYTF.

This clone was seen many times. The genes are TRBV28 and TRBJ2-7, with no clear D. The CDR3 covers 11 residues. CDR1 MDHEN and CDR2 SYDVKM come from the germline V gene. V was shortened by 8 bases and J by 4 bases, with 9 bases between the two germline ends. This chain's CDR3 is CASCGEYEQYF. The CDR3 DNA follows: TGTGCCAGCTGTGGAGAGTACGAGCAGTACTTC.

The sample holds a few counts of this clone. The chain has TRBV21-1 and TRBJ1-3; the table's TRBD1 call for D was not verified on the DNA. TRBV21-1 is a known pseudogene. CDR3 length: 19 residues. Here the CDR3 reads CASSKSFVNRGLSGNTIYF. In DNA form, the CDR3 reads TGTGCCAGCAGCAAAAGTTTCGTTAACAGGGGGCTCTCTGGAAACACCATATATTTT.

The table lists this clone with a few counts. V and J are TRBV4-2 and TRBJ2-7; the match to TRBD2 covers 8 bases. Germline CDR1 LGHNA, CDR2 YNFKEQ. The CDR3 covers 17 residues. The trim removed 3 bases at V and 5 bases at J, leaving 15 bases unmatched. CDR3 coding DNA: TGTGCCAGCAGCCACGGACGGGGGGGCCCAGCGATTGACGAGCAGTACTTC. This codes for CASSHGRGGPAIDEQYF.

This chain links TRBV5-1 with TRBJ2-7; 8 bases match TRBD1. CDR3 length equals 15 residues. Trimming cost V 4 bases and J 4 bases; bases outside gene matches: 10. The germline V gene has CDR1 SGHRS and CDR2 YFSETQ. Written as DNA, the CDR3 is TGCGCCAGCAGCATTTCAGGGGGCGCTTCGTACGAGCAGTACTTC. Translated: CASSISGGASYEQYF.

The chain couples TRBV18 to TRBJ2-7; 7 positions agree with TRBD1. The length of the CDR3 is 13 residues. With 5 bases clipped from V and 2 bases from J, the junction kept 3 bases outside the gene matches. CDR1 KGHSH and CDR2 LQKENI come from the germline V gene. The CDR3 DNA follows: TGTGCCAGCTCATTGACAGGGACCTACGAGCAGTACTTC. The encoded protein is CASSLTGTYEQYF.

This clone showed up just a few times. CDR3 coding DNA: TGTGCCAGCAGTTTAAGTGATGGCAATCAGCCCCAGCATTTT. It yields the protein CASSLSDGNQPQHF. This chain links TRBV28 with TRBJ1-5, with D hard to call. V dropped 2 bases and J dropped 2 bases, with 7 bases sitting between them. Germline CDR1 reads MDHEN; CDR2 reads SYDVKM. This CDR3 is built from 14 residues.